This paragraph reports one T cell receptor (beta chain). The V gene's germline CDR1 is LNHDA and CDR2 SQIVND (reference sequence). The V and J ends lost 7 bases and 0 bases, in that order; junction bases with no gene match: 5. This CDR3 has 15 amino acids. A library of TCRbeta sequences, prepared with unique molecular identifiers, was generated. TCRdb re-derived calls from the PCR reads in MiXCR, one entry per CDR3 protein. The sample records roughly 500,000 distinct CDR3 sequences, over 25% being singletons. The data originate from a study of T-cell reconstitution after alpha-beta-depleted transplantation in children.

The starting material was PBMCs from the stem cell graft donor, obtained from the stem cell graft. V and J are TRBV19 and TRBJ2-3; TRBD2 matches 9 bases. The sequence derives from a human donor who donated a stem cell graft to a child with aplastic anemia. The CDR3: CASTRLAGSTDTQYF. For the CDR3, the DNA is TGTGCCAGTACGCGGCTAGCGGGAAGCACAGATACGCAGTATTTT.